This entry concerns a single T cell receptor (beta chain). Its recognized antigen is unknown. The record has no base qualities; no much larger clone is one base away. Ficoll-Paque density gradient centrifugation was the method used to isolate PBMCs. Sequencing was performed on an Illumina NovaSeq 6000. TCRalpha and TCRbeta cDNA libraries were constructed by 5'RACE with constant-segment primers, with sample barcodes and unique molecular identifiers being introduced. Trizol reagent was used to extract RNA from every sample. The libraries were amplified in two PCR steps, and the second step added a second sample barcode and Illumina TruSeq adapters. Libraries were sequenced on an Illumina NovaSeq with 2 x 150 bp paired-end reads. Processing in the source paper ran as follows. The reads were demultiplexed and collapsed into UMI-guided consensus sequences using migec v1.2.7. Using mixcr v2.1.11, UMI consensuses were aligned to TRA and TRB V and J templates and then assembled into clonotypes. Expanded or contracted clonotypes were those called significant by both edgeR and NoisET, with noise models trained on biological replicates. edgeR calls used a false discovery rate-adjusted p below 0.01 and a log2 fold-change threshold of 1. As an exploratory analysis of dynamics, max-normalized trajectories of the 1000 most abundant clonotypes were examined with PCA combined with hierarchical clustering. Separately sequenced CD4+ and CD8+ repertoires were used to assign the CD4 or CD8 phenotype of responding clones. TCRdb trimmed the raw reads at Q25, called clones with MiXCR and kept productive beta chains. Rows are unified per CDR3 protein, each entry keeping the most common DNA and genes. The V and J calls come from TCRdb's annotation, not from the publication. Within this sample are about 410,000 distinct CDR3 sequences, with roughly a quarter of them counted one time only. The ten largest clonotypes hold around 14% of the sample.

Inclusive of the bounding cysteine and phenylalanine, the CDR3 is 16 residues long. CDR3 DNA is the only sequence kept; it has 48 bases, read in frame from the first base. After removal of 3 bases from V and 0 bases from J, the junction retains 6 bases not matched to a gene. The germline V gene yields LGHNA for CDR1 and YNFKEQ for CDR2. This entry comes from a study of T-cell memory formation after mild COVID-19 (TCRdb year 2021). For the wider study: TCR sequence clusters from the two donors were found to be largely donor specific. In a couple of donors, T-cell clones that expanded and contracted after mild COVID-19 were tracked by sequencing TCRalpha and TCRbeta repertoires over time. Two young, previously healthy adult volunteers, one female and one male, were included in the cohort. The study at large found these results: The detection of some responding clones in pre-infection memory suggests that pre-existing cross-reactive memory T cells joined the SARS-CoV-2 response. SARS-CoV-2 specificity of the second-wave clones peaking on day 37 was not confirmed. Clones contracting from day 15 to 85 had balanced CD4/CD8 phenotypes, while a second wave expanding from day 15 to 37 was biased towards CD4+. Contracting CD4+ clones were located mainly in the CM and EM memory subsets, whereas CD8+ clones were found to be enriched in EMRA. Only a couple of mild cases were covered in the study, and larger cohorts including severe cases with pre-infection samples were considered necessary.

The sample comprised PBMCs or a T cell subset sorted from them (not recorded which). The receptor chain draws on TRBV4-2 and TRBJ2-5; 8 central bases correspond to TRBD2. The clonotype was recovered from an adult woman who had mild COVID-19 (a few samples of this study predate the infection). The sample titles of this study are shuffled in the database, so cell type and time point are left out; the donor was told from shared clones. The CDR3 amino acid sequence is: CASSQSGGVYQETQYF. The nucleotides are TGTGCCAGCAGCCAGTCCGGGGGGGTTTACCAAGAGACCCAGTACTTC.